The clone carrying this T cell receptor beta chain was recorded many times. As yet, its antigen is unknown. This sample was included in a study of molecular identifiers for immune sequencing clone quantification. Libraries of bulk TCR were made by previously described methods (with listed TCR primers). TCRdb itself ran the PCR reads through MiXCR, one entry per CDR3 protein. The repertoire holds about 510,000 distinct CDR3 sequences, with approximately 25% as singletons. Study-level points and caveats: Sharing of a barcode by identical TCR molecules could cause highly expanded clone sizes to be underestimated. Effector cells had over 99% of their molecules in clones above 20 RNA copies, while naive cells had under 1%.

Between the trimmed V and J ends, which lost 6 bases and 6 bases, there was a span of 20 bases. The CDR3 length is 16 residues. Sequencing was performed on naive CD8+ T cells from blood, with Jurkat cell RNA spiked in. Subset meaning: FACS-sorted CD8+CD4-CCR7+CD45RA+ naive T cells. The TCR sequence derives from a human donor in good health. Some libraries in this study had Jurkat cell RNA spiked in. The chain employs TRBV12-3 or TRBV12-4 and TRBJ2-2; a weak D match, TRBD1 (5 bases). CDR3 sequence (DNA): TGTGCCAGCAGCACACCCCTGGGGCGAACAGCCGGGGAGCTGTTTTTT. Protein product: CASSTPLGRTAGELFF.